This T cell receptor beta chain was identified during a study of control samples from healthy donors and cancer patients. Assay used: immunoSEQ multiplex PCR; TCRdb lists only in-frame clones, some missing. The repertoire holds tens of thousands of clones, roughly nine tenths seen once, with 5.5% to 7% in the top ten. The CDR3 loop spans 12 amino acids. V was cut by 7 bases and J by 9 bases, with 10 bases left in between. CDR1 SNHLY and CDR2 FYNNEI come from the germline V gene. This receptor was identified in a man over 45 in good health. The sample was blood. This chain connects TRBV2 to TRBJ1-6; D is uncertain. This chain's CDR3 is CASKPGISPLHF. The CDR3 bases are TGTGCCAGCAAGCCGGGGATTTCACCCCTCCACTTT.